The 4 T cell receptor beta chains below come from one sample, sequenced in a study of blood T cell repertoires in COVID-19. Sequencing was performed with immunoSEQ multiplex PCR; in TCRdb, only in-frame clones are kept and a portion is missing. The data contain more than 95,000 clones, 88% of them singletons. The sequencing sample was made of peripheral blood. The source is a human donor in a cohort sampled during active COVID-19.

The table lists this clone with a few counts. V usage is TRBV7-9 and J usage is TRBJ2-1; 7 bases agree with TRBD2. The CDR3 covers 15 residues. Unmatched junction bases numbered 7, after V lost 5 bases and J lost 3 bases. CDR1 is SEHNR, CDR2 FQNEAQ, per germline (reference sequence). The chain's CDR3 is CASSPRGLHYNEQFF. CDR3 sequence (DNA): TGTGCCAGCAGCCCTCGGGGACTACACTACAATGAGCAGTTCTTC.

The chain has TRBV13 and TRBJ1-2; D is ambiguous. Germline CDR1 PRHDT, CDR2 FYEKMQ (reference sequence). The CDR3 is 13 amino acids. Trimming left V 5 bases short and J 0 bases short, with 7 bases between. CDR3 sequence (DNA): TGTGCCAGCAGCCGGGATACTAACTATGGCTACACCTTC. As protein: CASSRDTNYGYTF.

The chain uses TRBV7-9 and TRBJ2-2, with 9 bases fitting TRBD1. Germline V gene lookup returns CDR1 SEHNR and CDR2 FQNEAQ (reference sequence). CDR3 length equals 15 residues. Germline trimming cut 5 bases from V and 6 bases from J; bases unmatched to any gene: 7. The CDR3 sequence is CASSPGTGYPGELFF. The CDR3 DNA reads as TGTGCCAGCAGCCCCGGGACAGGGTATCCCGGGGAGCTGTTTTTT.

This rearrangement joins TRBV6-2 or TRBV6-3 to TRBJ2-7; possibly TRBD1 for D (6 bases). This CDR3 is built from 13 residues. Trimming stripped 2 bases from V and 8 bases from J, with 13 bases between. In germline, CDR1 is MNHEY, CDR2 SVGEGT. CDR3 nucleotide sequence: TGTGCCAGCAGTTACACCCCCCGGGACAAGCAGTACTTC. Translation gives CASSYTPRDKQYF.